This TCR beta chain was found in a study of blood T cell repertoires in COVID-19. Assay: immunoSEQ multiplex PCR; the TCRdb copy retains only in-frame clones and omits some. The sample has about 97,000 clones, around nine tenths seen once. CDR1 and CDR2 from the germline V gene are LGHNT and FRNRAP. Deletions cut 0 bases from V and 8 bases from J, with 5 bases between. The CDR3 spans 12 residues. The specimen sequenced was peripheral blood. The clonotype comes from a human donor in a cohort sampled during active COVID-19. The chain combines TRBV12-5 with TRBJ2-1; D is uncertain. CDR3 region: CASGLVAHEQFF. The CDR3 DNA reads TGTGCTAGTGGTTTGGTAGCCCATGAGCAGTTCTTC.